Sequencing of this TCR beta chain was carried out in a study of T cell repertoires in cytomegalovirus infection. TCRdb recomputed calls from the reads with MiXCR, one row per CDR3 protein. Of about 440,000 distinct CDR3 sequences in the sample, roughly 31% were seen once. This clonotype was seen a handful of times. This CDR3 has 15 residues. Trimming shortened V by 1 base and J by 1 base, and 10 bases separated the two germline ends. Germline V gene sequence: CDR1 SGHTA, CDR2 FQGNSA. Sequenced input: PBMCs. The sequence derives from a human donor in good health (CMV status not recorded). Some clones in this sample may be carry-over from other donors' samples. The V and J genes are TRBV7-2 and TRBJ2-5, with D possibly being TRBD2 (6 bases). CDR3: CASSLVSGRQETQYF. CDR3 in DNA: TGTGCCAGCAGCTTAGTGAGCGGGCGCCAAGAGACCCAGTACTTC.